This passage covers 30 T cell receptor beta chains from one sample sequenced in a study of T cells in pancreatic ductal adenocarcinoma. TCRdb's copy holds only in-frame clones and misses some; the assay was immunoSEQ multiplex PCR. Of 97,000 or so clones listed, 90% to 95% are singletons. No neoadjuvant therapy was given to the selected pancreatic ductal adenocarcinoma patients before their surgery. Sequencing was carried out using PBMCs. All receptors derive from a human donor with pancreatic ductal adenocarcinoma.

The J gene is TRBJ2-5, the V gene TRBV7-3, with 11 bases fitting TRBD2. The CDR3 runs to 15 residues. CDR1 and CDR2 (germline): SGHTA, FQGTGA. Germline trimming cut 5 bases from V and 1 base from J; bases unmatched to any gene: 3. The CDR3 DNA reads as TGTGCCAGCAGCCCGCTAGCGGGAGGCCAAGAGACCCAGTACTTC. This encodes CASSPLAGGQETQYF.

The chain joins TRBV5-1 to TRBJ2-1, with D uncertain. The CDR3 contains 15 residues. Trimming cost V 7 bases and J 0 bases, with 14 bases left between them. Germline V gene sequence: CDR1 SGHRS, CDR2 YFSETQ. The CDR3 is CASWVGPNSYNEQFF. CDR3 DNA sequence: TGCGCCAGCTGGGTTGGGCCGAACTCCTACAATGAGCAGTTCTTC.

The CDR3 loop is CASSDPGKAYEQYF. In DNA, the CDR3 is TGTGCCAGCAGTGATCCGGGGAAGGCCTACGAGCAGTACTTC. This chain connects TRBV25-1 to TRBJ2-7; a weak D match, TRBD2 (5 bases). Germline-derived CDR1 and CDR2 are MGHDK and SYGVNS. CDR3 length: 14 amino acids. The V end was cut by 3 bases, the J end by 2 bases, with 11 bases between.

The genes are TRBV5-1 and TRBJ2-5; 7 nucleotides agree with TRBD2. Trimming removed 0 bases from V and 2 bases from J; junction bases left unmatched: 1. The CDR3 spans 14 residues. Germline-derived CDR1 and CDR2 are SGHRS and YFSETQ. This CDR3 is CASSLGGGQETQYF. The CDR3 nucleotides read TGCGCCAGCAGCTTGGGGGGGGGTCAAGAGACCCAGTACTTC.

The chain couples TRBV6-6 to TRBJ2-7, with 8 bases aligning to TRBD2. Trimming at V came to 7 bases and at J to 6 bases, leaving 8 bases not matched to a gene. The CDR3 covers 13 residues. CDR1 is MNHNY and CDR2 is SVGAGI in the germline V gene (reference sequence). Here the CDR3 reads CASMGSGIGEQYF. The CDR3 DNA follows: TGTGCCAGCATGGGTAGCGGGATAGGCGAGCAGTACTTC.

CDR3 in amino acids: CASTGGNEQFF. CDR3 DNA: TGTGCCAGCACCGGTGGCAATGAGCAGTTCTTC. The J gene is TRBJ2-1, the V gene TRBV27; D unresolved. Germline loops: CDR1 MNHEY, CDR2 SMNVEV (reference sequence). V was cut by 7 bases and J by 6 bases, with 7 bases left in between. The CDR3 loop spans 11 amino acids.

V and J are TRBV7-9 and TRBJ1-1; TRBD1 might be the D (5 bases). Trimming shortened V by 5 bases and J by 10 bases, and 14 bases separated the two germline ends. This CDR3 is 12 amino acids long. Looked up from germline, CDR1 is SEHNR and CDR2 is FQNEAQ (reference sequence). The CDR3 loop is CASSQVGGVAFF. CDR3 sequence (DNA): TGTGCCAGCAGCCAGGTGGGGGGGGTAGCTTTCTTT.

The chain is built from TRBV2 and TRBJ2-5, with 12 bases aligning to TRBD2. The germline gives CDR1 SNHLY, CDR2 FYNNEI. CDR3 length: 18 amino acids. The junction had 11 bases not matched to a gene; V was cut back by 3 bases and J by 3 bases. DNA for the CDR3: TGTGCCAGCAGTGAGGAAGGACTAGCGGGGATGGGGAAAGAGACCCAGTACTTC. Amino acid sequence: CASSEEGLAGMGKETQYF.

CDR3: CAWSTAAYEQYF. CDR3 coding DNA: TGTGCCTGGAGCACAGCCGCCTACGAGCAGTACTTC. V gene TRBV30 combines with J gene TRBJ2-7, with no clear D. Trimming shortened V by 3 bases and J by 2 bases, and 8 bases separated the two germline ends. There are 12 residues in the CDR3. Germline V lookup: CDR1 GTSNPN, CDR2 SVGIG (reference sequence). The variable domain in full, with the rest retrieved from reference TRBV30 and TRBJ2-7, is SQTIHQWPATLVQPVGSPLSLECTVEGTSNPNLYWYRQAAGRGLQLLFYSVGIGQISSEVPQNLSASRPQDRQFILSSKKLLLSDSGFYLCAWSTAAYEQYFGPGTRLTVT.

V usage is TRBV27 and J usage is TRBJ2-2, with 7 bases matching TRBD2. The CDR3 sequence is 15 residues long. V dropped 5 bases and J dropped 6; count of bases not matched to a gene: 9. The germline gives CDR1 MNHEY, CDR2 SMNVEV (reference sequence). The CDR3 DNA sequence: TGTGCCAGCAGTACCCAGATAGGGAGGGCCGGGGAGCTGTTTTTT. Amino acids: CASSTQIGRAGELFF.

The rearrangement joins TRBV5-8 to TRBJ2-1; a possible D gene is TRBD2 (5 bases). V was pared by 1 base and J by 4 bases, with 9 bases between. This CDR3 spans 14 amino acids. The germline CDR1 and CDR2 sequences are SGHTS and YDEGEE. CDR3 protein: CASSLSGGYNEQFF. As DNA, the CDR3 is TGTGCCAGCAGCTTGAGCGGCGGATACAATGAGCAGTTCTTC.

This chain connects TRBV18 to TRBJ2-2, with a weak D call TRBD1 (6 bases). The CDR3 has 12 amino acids. Germline lookup yields CDR1 KGHSH and CDR2 LQKENI. Trimming removed 10 bases from V and 6 bases from J, with 12 bases in between. The CDR3 protein is CATNQGPGELFF. In nucleotides, the CDR3 is TGTGCCACCAATCAGGGGCCCGGGGAGCTGTTTTTT.

V and J are TRBV4-1 and TRBJ2-7; 7 nucleotides agree with TRBD2. Germline V lookup: CDR1 MGHRA, CDR2 YSYEKL. V was pared by 6 bases and J by 5 bases, with 7 bases of the junction left unmatched. The CDR3 is 13 amino acids. The CDR3 DNA follows: TGCGCCAGCAGAAGGACTAGGTACGACGAGCAGTACTTC. Translated, it gives CASRRTRYDEQYF.

The chain joins TRBV18 to TRBJ2-7, with 7 bases fitting TRBD2. The CDR3 has 13 residues. CDR1 is KGHSH and CDR2 is LQKENI in the germline V gene. V lost 3 bases to trimming and J lost 4 bases; unmatched junction nucleotides: 3. CDR3 sequence reads: CASSPGTIYEQYF. CDR3 nucleotides: TGTGCCAGCTCACCCGGGACTATATACGAGCAGTACTTC.

This chain links TRBV7-9 with TRBJ2-7; TRBD2 matches at 8 bases. V shed 6 bases, J shed 2 bases, and the junction held 9 bases outside the gene matches. This CDR3 is built from 15 residues. Germline V gene sequence: CDR1 SEHNR, CDR2 FQNEAQ (reference sequence). CDR3 loop: CASSPSGSGTYEQYF. The CDR3 DNA sequence: TGTGCCAGCAGTCCGAGCGGGAGTGGAACCTACGAGCAGTACTTC.

The chain employs TRBV4-3 and TRBJ2-7, with 9 positions matching TRBD2. The CDR3 runs 18 residues. Looked up from germline, CDR1 is LGHNA and CDR2 is YSLEER. V dropped 0 bases and J dropped 2; count of bases not matched to a gene: 11. The CDR3 is CASSQDWGETSGPYEQYF. CDR3 coding DNA: TGCGCCAGCAGCCAAGATTGGGGAGAGACTAGCGGTCCCTACGAGCAGTACTTC.

V usage is TRBV28 and J usage is TRBJ1-1, with TRBD1 as a possible D gene (5 bases). CDR3 length: 16 amino acids. With 7 bases removed from V and 0 bases from J, the gap between germline ends came to 18 bases. Germline V gene data show CDR1 as MDHEN and CDR2 as SYDVKM. The CDR3 spells CASTPLGGPLNTEAFF. CDR3 coding DNA: TGTGCCAGCACCCCGCTCGGGGGTCCCTTGAACACTGAAGCTTTCTTT.

The chain combines TRBV19 with TRBJ1-2; 8 bases are a match to TRBD1. The ends lost 5 bases at V and 1 base at J; junction bases unmatched: 6. The CDR3 runs to 15 residues. Germline values: CDR1 LNHDA, CDR2 SQIVND (reference sequence). The CDR3 sequence: CASSEQTGVNYGYTF. The DNA for the CDR3 is TGTGCCAGTAGTGAGCAGACAGGGGTTAACTATGGCTACACCTTC.

Only one count was recorded for this clone. The CDR3 DNA sequence: TGCGCCAGCAGCCAAGAAGGAGGGAGGGGGGGCACCGGGGAGCTGTTTTTT. The encoded protein is CASSQEGGRGGTGELFF. The rearrangement joins TRBV4-1 to TRBJ2-2, with D perhaps matching TRBD2 (7 bases). Germline V CDR1 and CDR2: MGHRA, YSYEKL. CDR3 size: 17 residues. V was shortened by 0 bases and J by 4 bases, with 15 bases between the two germline ends.

The V call is TRBV18, the J call TRBJ2-7; D remains unclear. The CDR3 runs to 13 residues. Per the germline V gene, CDR1 is KGHSH and CDR2 is LQKENI. Trimming took 3 bases from V and 7 from J, leaving 13 bases between them. CDR3 in amino acids: CASSPSAEFEQYF. The CDR3 nucleotides are TGTGCCAGCTCACCTAGTGCGGAGTTTGAGCAGTACTTC.

The chain employs TRBV27 and TRBJ2-7; D may be TRBD1 (6 bases). The CDR3 extends over 12 amino acids. Germline loops: CDR1 MNHEY, CDR2 SMNVEV (reference sequence). With 3 bases removed from V and 7 bases from J, the gap between germline ends came to 10 bases. CDR3 protein: CASSFIQGEQYF. The CDR3 DNA sequence: TGTGCCAGCAGTTTTATACAGGGTGAGCAGTACTTC.

CDR3 sequence reads: CASSQGLAYEQYF. CDR3 DNA sequence: TGCGCCAGCAGCCAAGGCCTAGCCTACGAGCAGTACTTC. V gene TRBV4-1 combines with J gene TRBJ2-7; D not certain. This CDR3 is built from 13 residues. Trimming took 1 base from V and 2 from J, leaving 6 bases between them. Germline assignment: CDR1 MGHRA and CDR2 YSYEKL.

This clone was observed once. The genes are TRBV2 and TRBJ1-2; TRBD1 might be the D (5 bases). Germline CDR1 is SNHLY and CDR2 is FYNNEI. V lost 0 bases, J lost 4 bases, and 12 bases lay in between. This CDR3 has 15 residues. The CDR3 loop is CASSEASGIGYGYTF. The CDR3 DNA is TGTGCCAGCAGTGAAGCTTCAGGGATTGGCTATGGCTACACCTTC.

This chain links TRBV28 with TRBJ2-5; D is uncertain. This CDR3 region has 11 residues. Germline V lookup: CDR1 MDHEN, CDR2 SYDVKM. Between the trimmed V and J ends, which lost 10 bases and 0 bases, there was a span of 6 bases. CDR3 nucleotide sequence: TGTGCCACCTCGTACCAAGAGACCCAGTACTTC. Translated: CATSYQETQYF.

This rearrangement joins TRBV9 to TRBJ2-3, with a weak D call TRBD1 (6 bases). Trimming removed 4 bases from V and 3 bases from J, with 9 bases in between. The germline V gene encodes CDR1 SGDLS and CDR2 YYNGEE. The CDR3 has 13 residues. As DNA, the CDR3 is TGTGCCAGCAGCCGTCAGGGGACAGATACGCAGTATTTT. Translating it yields CASSRQGTDTQYF.

The chain joins TRBV25-1 to TRBJ2-7; TRBD2 matches at 11 bases. V was pared by 6 bases and J by 5 bases, with 3 bases of the junction left unmatched. The CDR3 extends over 13 amino acids. Germline V CDR1 and CDR2: MGHDK, SYGVNS. The CDR3 coding sequence is TGTGCCAGCAGCCTAGCGGGAGGACACGAGCAGTACTTC. Encoded protein: CASSLAGGHEQYF.

This clone was seen once. The J gene is TRBJ2-1, the V gene TRBV5-1, with D unresolved. The CDR3 contains 14 residues. The germline gives CDR1 SGHRS, CDR2 YFSETQ. The germline V and J ends were trimmed by 4 bases and 7 bases, with 15 bases remaining between them. CDR3 sequence: CASSPIGFGNEQFF. CDR3 nucleotide sequence: TGCGCCAGCAGCCCTATCGGGTTTGGGAATGAGCAGTTCTTC. The variable domain in full, with the rest retrieved from reference TRBV5-1 and TRBJ2-1, is KAGVTQTPRYLIKTRGQQVTLSCSPISGHRSVSWYQQTPGQGLQFLFEYFSETQRNKGNFPGRFSGRQFSNSRSEMNVSTLELGDSALYLCASSPIGFGNEQFFGPGTRLTVL.

The gene calls are TRBV28 and TRBJ1-1; D is perhaps TRBD1 (6 bases). V shed 7 bases and J shed 4 bases, with 10 bases lying between them. Germline CDR1 and CDR2: MDHEN and SYDVKM. CDR3 length: 12 amino acids. CDR3 amino acids: CASTQGGTEAFF. The CDR3 DNA reads as TGTGCCAGCACCCAAGGGGGCACTGAAGCTTTCTTT.

The chain combines TRBV6-6 with TRBJ2-2; 8 bases map to TRBD1. The trim removed 4 bases at V and 4 bases at J, leaving 5 bases unmatched. Germline V lookup: CDR1 MNHNY, CDR2 SVGAGI (reference sequence). The CDR3 totals 15 residues. The CDR3 coding sequence is TGTGCCAGCAGTTCCTGGACAGGGCCCACCGGGGAGCTGTTTTTT. It is translated as CASSSWTGPTGELFF.

This chain connects TRBV28 to TRBJ1-2; a possible D gene is TRBD1 (5 bases). This CDR3 comprises 14 residues. Per the germline V gene, CDR1 is MDHEN and CDR2 is SYDVKM. Trimming stripped 4 bases from V and 8 bases from J, with 17 bases between. Written as DNA, the CDR3 is TGTGCCAGCAGTTGGAGGGGCCTTGAGGGGGGCTACACCTTC. This translates into CASSWRGLEGGYTF.